This record concerns one TCR beta chain sequence. The antigen is undetermined. The data were obtained in a study of metastatic and nonmetastatic thyroid tumors. Study details: Repertoires from blood and tumor or nodule tissue of malignant and benign thyroid patients were compared.

Study-level points and caveats: Within blood and tumor, benign nodules reportedly had significantly lower TCR beta diversity than malignant thyroid tumors did.

The entire patient cohort was treatment-naive prior to thyroid surgery. As originally analysed: A papillary thyroid cancer distant-metastasis classifier was built from CDR3 differences across clinicopathological groups. TCRdb recomputed clones from the PCR reads via MiXCR. Clone size and V and J calls follow TCRdb, not the original study. The table lists tens of thousands of clones, approximately 22% of them singletons. V lost 6 bases and J 6 bases, leaving 21 bases between the germline ends. CDR3 length: 15 amino acids. From germline, CDR1 is MNHNS and CDR2 SASEGT. The material sequenced was blood. The receptor was derived from a female donor with papillary thyroid cancer or a benign thyroid nodule (not recorded which). Some clones in this sample may be carry-over from other donors' samples. V and J are TRBV6-1 and TRBJ2-7; D is ambiguous. CDR3 nucleotides: TGTGCCAGCAGGGACCCCTTTAGGGCCCACTCCGAGCAGTACTTC. It encodes CASRDPFRAHSEQYF.